The clone carrying this T cell receptor (beta chain) was recorded many times. Its antigen is not known. The sample originates from a study of CD8 T cells in ankylosing spondylitis. General study points: Disease-linked clones were reportedly significantly enriched in matched ankylosing spondylitis synovial fluid. Clones linked to the disease showed a CD8+ phenotype. They occurred at relatively low frequencies in peripheral blood. Apparently characteristic of ankylosing spondylitis blood was a TCR beta motif (under ten highly homologous variants).

CDR3 length: 12 residues. In germline, CDR1 is MNHEY, CDR2 SMNVEV (reference sequence). Trimming left V 2 bases short and J 6 bases short, with 7 bases between. Each TCR beta library was made by quantitative 5'-RACE that incorporated molecular barcodes. TCRdb called the 5' RACE reads again in MiXCR, with one record for every CDR3 protein. The sample holds a few hundred thousand distinct CDR3 sequences, about 18% seen once. Input material: blood, either unsorted or a sorted T cell fraction (not recorded which). The rearrangement uses TRBV27 and TRBJ1-2; D remains ambiguous. This TCR was sampled from a male donor with ankylosing spondylitis or in good health (not recorded which). The chain's CDR3 is CASSLGGNGYTF. CDR3 DNA: TGTGCCAGCAGTTTAGGTGGCAATGGCTACACCTTC.